The rows below give T cell receptor beta chains drawn from one sample of a study of blood T cell repertoires in COVID-19. Profiling relied on immunoSEQ multiplex PCR, and the TCRdb table lists in-frame clones only, not all of them. The table includes 85,000 to 120,000 clones, roughly 90% detected once. The sequenced material came from peripheral blood. The receptors derive from a woman aged 45-65 years with COVID-19, enrolled during active disease. Both conserved end residues are part of each CDR3. Each record gives: V gene, CDR3 length, clone size, J gene, D gene, CDR3 protein, CDR3 DNA. The D gene is left open where the match is weak. Rows give clone size only sometimes, using once, few, many, or a class for an expanded clone.

TRBV29-1	12	once	TRBJ2-3	-	CSVPRSTDTQYF	TGCAGCGTTCCTAGGAGCACAGATACGCAGTATTTT
TRBV5-6	15	-	TRBJ2-4	TRBD2	CASSWAAGDKNIQYF	TGTGCCAGCAGCTGGGCAGCGGGGGACAAAAACATTCAGTACTTC
TRBV11-2	16	-	TRBJ2-7	TRBD1	CASSSLGGQGAGEQYF	TGTGCCAGCAGCTCGTTGGGGGGACAGGGGGCGGGCGAGCAGTACTTC
TRBV5-1	14	-	TRBJ1-1	TRBD1	CASSLYRGLTEAFF	TGCGCCAGCAGTCTTTACAGGGGGCTTACTGAAGCTTTCTTT
TRBV19	17	-	TRBJ2-2	TRBD1	CASSLPRDRERGGELFF	TGTGCCAGTAGCCTACCCCGGGACAGGGAGCGGGGCGGGGAGCTGTTTTTT
TRBV6-5	14	-	TRBJ2-7	-	CASPEGPPLNEQYF	TGTGCCAGCCCTGAGGGCCCCCCTCTTAATGAGCAGTACTTC
TRBV5-4	13	-	TRBJ1-1	-	CASSFGENTEAFF	TGTGCCAGCAGCTTCGGGGAAAACACTGAAGCTTTCTTT
TRBV4-3	16	-	TRBJ2-7	-	CASSQGRWIPHYEQYF	TGCGCCAGCAGCCAGGGCCGGTGGATTCCCCACTACGAGCAGTACTTC
TRBV13	14	once	TRBJ2-7	TRBD1	CASSLGRDSYEQYF	TGTGCCAGCAGCTTAGGTCGGGACAGCTACGAGCAGTACTTC
TRBV2	13	few	TRBJ2-5	-	CASNDGGVKTQYF	TGTGCCAGCAATGACGGAGGGGTGAAGACCCAGTACTTC